These 10 T cell receptor beta chains came from one sample sequenced in a study of blood T cells in healthy people across ages. The authors ran a second PCR of about 7 to 11 cycles using a sample-barcoded 5' primer and a J-beta primer mix. Via MiXCR, TCRdb re-called the 5' RACE reads, giving one row per CDR3 protein. The sample contains 730,000 or so distinct CDR3 sequences, around 43% of which appear only once. Sequencing input: blood. The receptors stem from a man at least 80 years old in good health.

The V call is TRBV21-1, the J call TRBJ2-5; the table's D call, TRBD2, has no DNA check behind it. TRBV21-1 is termed a pseudogene. This CDR3 has 13 amino acids. CDR3 DNA sequence: TGTGCCAGCAGCATCGGCAGGGTGTGGGAGCAGTACTTC. This translates into CASSIGRVWEQYF.

This clonotype turned up a few times. V usage is TRBV20-1 and J usage is TRBJ1-5; D possibly corresponds to TRBD1 (5 bases). Germline V CDR1 and CDR2: DFQATT, SNEGSKA (reference sequence). V was clipped by 5 bases and J by 5 bases, with 19 bases between them. This CDR3 is built from 15 residues. CDR3 sequence (DNA): TGCAGTGCTTCCCGCATGGGGGGTCGCGATCAGCCCCAGCATTTT. This sequence encodes CSASRMGGRDQPQHF.

This chain uses TRBV20-1 with TRBJ1-1; D uncertain. Germline V lookup: CDR1 DFQATT, CDR2 SNEGSKA (reference sequence). This CDR3 spans 13 amino acids. Trimming took off 2 bases at V and 2 bases at J, with 9 bases between the two ends. DNA for the CDR3: TGCAGTGCTAGACCTAATATTAACACTGAAGCTTTCTTT. It codes for CSARPNINTEAFF.

In its sample, this clonotype was seen a few times. The chain carries TRBV6-1 and TRBJ2-2; weak D call: TRBD2 (5 bases). Germline CDR1 reads MNHNS; CDR2 reads SASEGT. The length of the CDR3 is 15 residues. V lost 3 bases to trimming and J lost 6 bases, with 14 bases between them. The CDR3 sequence: CASSEGRLIPGELFF. The CDR3 nucleotides read TGTGCCAGCAGTGAGGGAAGACTAATCCCCGGGGAGCTGTTTTTT.

The chain has TRBV15 and TRBJ2-7, with D perhaps TRBD1 or TRBD2 (5 bases each). V was shortened by 0 bases and J by 6 bases, with 12 bases between the two germline ends. In germline, CDR1 is LNHNV, CDR2 YYDKDF (reference sequence). The length of the CDR3 is 14 residues. CDR3 residues: CATSRDMGGGEQYF. The CDR3 coding sequence is TGTGCCACCAGCAGAGACATGGGTGGGGGCGAGCAGTACTTC. Full variable domain (rest looked up from reference TRBV15 and TRBJ2-7): DAMVIQNPRYQVTQFGKPVTLSCSQTLNHNVMYWYQQKSSQAPKLLFHYYDKDFNNEADTPDNFQSRRPNTSFCFLDIRSPGLGDTAMYLCATSRDMGGGEQYFGPGTRLTVT.

CDR3 sequence reads: CASSPGQGYRGYTF. The CDR3 DNA reads TGTGCCAGCAGCCCAGGACAGGGATACCGTGGCTACACCTTC. The chain employs TRBV7-2 and TRBJ1-2; 8 bases match TRBD1. After removal of 5 bases from V and 7 bases from J, the junction contained 9 bases not matched to a gene. Per the germline V gene, CDR1 is SGHTA and CDR2 is FQGNSA. This CDR3 contains 14 residues.

This chain uses TRBV18 with TRBJ1-5; D gene uncertain. V lost 1 base, J lost 1 base, and 8 bases lay in between. The CDR3 covers 15 residues. Germline CDR1 reads KGHSH; CDR2 reads LQKENI. The CDR3 nucleotides are TGTGCCAGCTCACCACAAGTGGGGAGCAATCAGCCCCAGCATTTT. Its translation is CASSPQVGSNQPQHF.

CDR3 protein: CAISELGQNTEAFF. CDR3 bases: TGTGCCATCAGTGAGTTGGGACAGAACACTGAAGCTTTCTTT. The J gene is TRBJ1-1, the V gene TRBV10-3; possible D gene TRBD1, 6 bases. The CDR3 has 14 amino acids. V shed 1 base and J shed 1 base, with 7 bases lying between them. Germline V gene sequence: CDR1 ENHRY, CDR2 SYGVKD.

The chain links TRBV4-3 to TRBJ2-1; D call uncertain. CDR1 is LGHNA and CDR2 is YSLEER in the germline V gene. Trimming took 1 base from V and 6 from J, leaving 13 bases between them. CDR3 length: 15 residues. CDR3 amino acids: CASSQAPYVGNEQFF. The CDR3 nucleotides read TGCGCCAGCAGCCAAGCTCCCTATGTAGGCAATGAGCAGTTCTTC.

There are a few counts of this clonotype. The genes are TRBV6-2 or TRBV6-3 and TRBJ1-6; tentatively, D is TRBD1 (5 bases). This CDR3 has 13 amino acids. Trimming shortened V by 8 bases and J by 4 bases, and 9 bases separated the two germline ends. Germline V CDR1 and CDR2: MNHEY, SVGEGT. The CDR3 sequence: CASGDHYNSPLHF. The DNA of the CDR3 is TGTGCCAGCGGGGACCATTATAATTCACCCCTCCACTTT.